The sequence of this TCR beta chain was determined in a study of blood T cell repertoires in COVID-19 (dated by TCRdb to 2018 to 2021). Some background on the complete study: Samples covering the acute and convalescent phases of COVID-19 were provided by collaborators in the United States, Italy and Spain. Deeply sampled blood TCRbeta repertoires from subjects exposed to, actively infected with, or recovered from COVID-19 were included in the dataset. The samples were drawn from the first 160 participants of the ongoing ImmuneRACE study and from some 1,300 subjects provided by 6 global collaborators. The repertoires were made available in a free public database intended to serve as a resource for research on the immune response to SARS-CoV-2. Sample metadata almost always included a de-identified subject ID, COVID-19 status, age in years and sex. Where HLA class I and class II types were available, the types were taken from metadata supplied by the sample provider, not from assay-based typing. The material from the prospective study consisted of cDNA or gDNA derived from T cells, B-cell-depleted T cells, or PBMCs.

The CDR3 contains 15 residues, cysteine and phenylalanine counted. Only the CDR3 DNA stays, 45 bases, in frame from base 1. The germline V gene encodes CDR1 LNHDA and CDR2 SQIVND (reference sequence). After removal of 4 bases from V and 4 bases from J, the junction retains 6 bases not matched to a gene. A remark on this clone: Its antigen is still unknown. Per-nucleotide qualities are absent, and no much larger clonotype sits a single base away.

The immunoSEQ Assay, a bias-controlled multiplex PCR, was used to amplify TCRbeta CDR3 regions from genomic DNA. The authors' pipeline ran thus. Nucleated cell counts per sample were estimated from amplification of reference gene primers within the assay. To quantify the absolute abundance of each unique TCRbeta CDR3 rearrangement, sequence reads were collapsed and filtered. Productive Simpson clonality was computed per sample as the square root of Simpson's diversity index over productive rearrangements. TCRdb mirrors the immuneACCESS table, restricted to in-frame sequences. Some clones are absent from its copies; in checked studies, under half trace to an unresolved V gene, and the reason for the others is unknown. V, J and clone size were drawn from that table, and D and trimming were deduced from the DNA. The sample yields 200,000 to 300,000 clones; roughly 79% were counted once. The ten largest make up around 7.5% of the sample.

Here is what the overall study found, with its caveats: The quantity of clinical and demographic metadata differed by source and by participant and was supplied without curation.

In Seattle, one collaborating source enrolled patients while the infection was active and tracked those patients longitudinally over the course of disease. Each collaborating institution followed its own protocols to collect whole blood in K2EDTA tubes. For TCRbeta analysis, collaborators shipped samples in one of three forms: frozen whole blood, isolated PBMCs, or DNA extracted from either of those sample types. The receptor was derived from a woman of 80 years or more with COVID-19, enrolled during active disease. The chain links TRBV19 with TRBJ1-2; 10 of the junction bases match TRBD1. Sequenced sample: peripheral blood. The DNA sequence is TGTGCCAGTAGTACTGACAGGGGGCAAATCTATGGCTACACCTTC. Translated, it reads CASSTDRGQIYGYTF.